The rows below give T cell receptor beta chains drawn from one sample of a study of T cell responses to AZD1222 COVID-19 vaccine. Profiling relied on immunoSEQ multiplex PCR, and the TCRdb table lists in-frame clones only, not all of them. The table has 180,000 or so clones, 70% to 90% seen once. The sequencing used peripheral blood, collected on day 0 of AZD1222 vaccination. Receptors were obtained from an adult in good health. Both conserved end residues are part of each CDR3. D genes are given only for firm matches. Where a row states a size, it is once, few, many or the class of an expanded clone; other rows omit it.

J | V | D | size | DNA | CDR3
TRBJ2-7 | TRBV7-3 | - | - | TGTGCCAGCAGCAACTCCCCGCACCGACTGGTTTACGAGCAGTACTTC | CASSNSPHRLVYEQYF
TRBJ1-6 | TRBV18 | - | - | TGTGCCAGCTCACCAGACAGCTCCTATAATTCACCCCTCCACTTT | CASSPDSSYNSPLHF
TRBJ2-1 | TRBV3-1/TRBV3-2 | TRBD2 | few | TGTGCCAGCAGCCCCCGGGTAGCGGGATTCCACTACAATGAGCAGTTCTTC | CASSPRVAGFHYNEQFF
TRBJ1-2 | TRBV3-1/TRBV3-2 | - | - | TGTGCCAGCAGCCAAGGGTCCCCACGAGGGGGCTACACCTTC | CASSQGSPRGGYTF
TRBJ1-1 | TRBV3-1/TRBV3-2 | - | - | TGTGCCAGCAGCCACACAGGTGAAGCTTTCTTT | CASSHTGEAFF
TRBJ1-3 | TRBV28 | - | - | TGTGCCACCTCCCGTGTCTCTGGAAACACCATATATTTT | CATSRVSGNTIYF
TRBJ1-2 | TRBV3-1/TRBV3-2 | TRBD1 | - | TGTGCCAGCAGTGGGACAGTCTATGGCTACACCTTC | CASSGTVYGYTF
TRBJ1-5 | TRBV9 | - | - | TGTGCCAGCAGCGTAGGCCAGGGGTTCGATCAGCCCCAGCATTTT | CASSVGQGFDQPQHF
TRBJ1-4 | TRBV18 | TRBD1 | - | TGTGCCAGCTCACCAAGGACAGGGGCGACTAATGAAAAACTGTTTTTT | CASSPRTGATNEKLFF
TRBJ2-1 | TRBV6-5 | - | once | TGTGCCACCGGGTTCTCCTACAATGAGCAGTTCTTC | CATGFSYNEQFF
TRBJ1-1 | TRBV2 | - | - | TGTGCCAGCAGTGAGACGGGGATTGGGATAACCGACACTGAAGCTTTCTTT | CASSETGIGITDTEAFF
TRBJ1-5 | TRBV5-6 | - | - | TGTGCCAGCAGCTTAGGACATCTTAATCAGCCCCAGCATTTT | CASSLGHLNQPQHF
TRBJ1-1 | TRBV28 | TRBD1 | - | TGTGCCAGCAACCGACAGGGTAGCACTGAAGCTTTCTTT | CASNRQGSTEAFF
TRBJ2-3 | TRBV10-2 | TRBD2 | - | TGCGCCAGCAGTGAGGGTCTAGCGGGGGGGTGGACAGATACGCAGTATTTT | CASSEGLAGGWTDTQYF
TRBJ2-1 | TRBV15 | - | - | TGTGCCACCAGCAGCGAGTTCAGTGGAAAGAATGAGCAGTTCTTC | CATSSEFSGKNEQFF
TRBJ2-3 | TRBV5-1 | TRBD1 | - | TGCGCCAGCAGCCTCGGGACAGGGGCAGATACGCAGTATTTT | CASSLGTGADTQYF
TRBJ2-1 | TRBV30 | TRBD1 | - | TGTGCCTGGGACAGGGGGCTGCGCGAGCAGTTCTTC | CAWDRGLREQFF
TRBJ1-5 | TRBV12-3/TRBV12-4 | - | - | TGTGCCAGCAGTGTGGGGGGAAATCAGCCCCAGCATTTT | CASSVGGNQPQHF
TRBJ2-1 | TRBV6-1 | TRBD2 | - | TGTGCCAGCAGGGAAGTAGCGGGGGGGCACAATGAGCAGTTCTTC | CASREVAGGHNEQFF
TRBJ1-3 | TRBV14 | - | - | TGTGCCAGCAGCCTTGATCGGGCTGAAGGGTATGGAAACACCATATATTTT | CASSLDRAEGYGNTIYF
TRBJ1-4 | TRBV5-4 | - | - | TGTGCCAGCAGCTTGAAACAGGGATCTGAAAAACTGTTTTTT | CASSLKQGSEKLFF
TRBJ1-1 | TRBV6-4 | - | few | TGTGCCAGCAGCAGCGGGGAGCTGACTGAAGCTTTCTTT | CASSSGELTEAFF
TRBJ1-1 | TRBV29-1 | - | once | TGCAGCGTTGAGGACGGGCGCTGGACTGAAGCTTTCTTT | CSVEDGRWTEAFF
TRBJ2-3 | TRBV7-9 | - | once | TGTGCCAGCAGCTTAGGACTACCAAACACAGATACGCAGTATTTT | CASSLGLPNTDTQYF
TRBJ2-4 | TRBV3-1/TRBV3-2 | TRBD1 | - | TGTGCCAGCAGCCAAAGGCCAGGGGGCTTGCTAGCCAAAAACATTCAGTACTTC | CASSQRPGGLLAKNIQYF
TRBJ2-3 | TRBV27 | - | - | TGTGCCAGCAGTCCCCCCCAATATCAGCCCACAGATACGCAGTATTTT | CASSPPQYQPTDTQYF
TRBJ1-5 | TRBV4-3 | - | - | TGCGCCAGCAGCCAAGATCGGGGGGTAAATCAGCCCCAGCATTTT | CASSQDRGVNQPQHF
TRBJ2-1 | TRBV10-3 | - | once | TGTGCCATCAGTGGACGGTCGGGGGCGGGTGAGCAGTTCTTC | CAISGRSGAGEQFF
TRBJ1-4 | TRBV21-1 | - | - | TGTGTCCCCGAGGGGGGGACCGGGGCCGAAAAACTGTTTTTT | CVPEGGTGAEKLFF
TRBJ1-3 | TRBV10-2 | TRBD1 | - | TGCGCCAGCGGAACAGGGGGCACTGGAAACACCATATATTTT | CASGTGGTGNTIYF
TRBJ1-3 | TRBV13 | - | - | TGTGCCAGCAGCTTAGATGACCTCTCTGGAAACACCATATATTTT | CASSLDDLSGNTIYF
TRBJ1-2 | TRBV5-1 | - | - | TGCGCCAGCAGCTTGGATGACCCCTGGGGGGATGGCTACACCTTC | CASSLDDPWGDGYTF
TRBJ1-2 | TRBV10-2 | - | - | TGCGCCAGCAGTCCCCGGGACGGGTATGGCTACACCTTC | CASSPRDGYGYTF
TRBJ1-6 | TRBV7-9 | - | - | TGTGCCAGCAGCTTAGGTCAGCCGGGCTTGTCGGCGAATCTCCACTTT | CASSLGQPGLSANLHF
TRBJ1-4 | TRBV7-7 | TRBD1 | - | TGTGCCAGCACCCTGACAGGGCCTAATGAAAAACTGTTTTTT | CASTLTGPNEKLFF
TRBJ2-3 | TRBV5-6 | - | - | TGTGCCAGCAGCTTCAGCACAGATACGCAGTATTTT | CASSFSTDTQYF
TRBJ2-5 | TRBV4-3 | TRBD2 | - | TGCGCCCCCCCTTGGGGGGGCGGGGGGCCGGCATGGGAGACCCAGTACTTC | CAPPWGGGGPAWETQYF
TRBJ1-2 | TRBV5-6 | - | - | TGTGCCAGCAGCTTGGTTGGGGGCTACACCTTC | CASSLVGGYTF
TRBJ2-1 | TRBV2 | - | - | TGTGCCAGCAGCCCCCGTGGGGTGGATGAGCAGTTCTTC | CASSPRGVDEQFF
TRBJ1-6 | TRBV7-8 | - | - | TGTGCCAGCAGCTTAGTGGCCAGGACCCGTACCATTAATTCACCCCTCCACTTT | CASSLVARTRTINSPLHF
TRBJ2-7 | TRBV2 | - | - | TGTGCCAGCGTACAGGGCGAGTACGAGCAGTACTTC | CASVQGEYEQYF
TRBJ2-1 | TRBV6-5 | TRBD2 | - | TGTGCCAGCAGTTATAGCGGGGGGCTCAATGAGCAGTTCTTC | CASSYSGGLNEQFF